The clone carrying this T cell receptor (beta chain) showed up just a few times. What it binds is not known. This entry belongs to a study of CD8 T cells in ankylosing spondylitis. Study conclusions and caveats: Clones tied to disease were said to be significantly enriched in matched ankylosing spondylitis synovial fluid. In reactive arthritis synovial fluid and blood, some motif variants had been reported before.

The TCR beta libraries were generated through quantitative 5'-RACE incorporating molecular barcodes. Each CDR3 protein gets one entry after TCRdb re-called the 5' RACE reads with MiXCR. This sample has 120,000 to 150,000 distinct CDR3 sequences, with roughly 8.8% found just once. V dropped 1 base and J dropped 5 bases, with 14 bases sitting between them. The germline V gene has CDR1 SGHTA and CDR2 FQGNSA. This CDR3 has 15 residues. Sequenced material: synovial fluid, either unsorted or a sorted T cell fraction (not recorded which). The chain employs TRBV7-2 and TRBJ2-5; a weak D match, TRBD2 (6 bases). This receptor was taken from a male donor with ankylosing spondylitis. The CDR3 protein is CASSLGGEAWETQYF. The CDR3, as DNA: TGTGCCAGCAGCTTAGGGGGGGAGGCGTGGGAGACCCAGTACTTC. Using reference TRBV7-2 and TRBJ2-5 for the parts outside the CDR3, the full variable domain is GAGVSQSPSNKVTEKGKDVELRCDPISGHTALYWYRQSLGQGLEFLIYFQGNSAPDKSGLPSDRFSAERTGGSVSTLTIQRTQQEDSAVYLCASSLGGEAWETQYFGPGTRLLVL.